Each of the 28 T cell receptor beta chains below was sequenced from the same sample in a study of prognosis after radiotherapy for stage I lung cancer. Genomic DNA was subjected to two-round multiplex PCR for amplification of TCR beta CDR3. Gene-specific TRBV and TRBJ primers were used in PCR round one. Each CDR3 protein gets one entry after TCRdb re-called the multiplex PCR reads with MiXCR. Of about 18,000 distinct CDR3 sequences listed, about 26% are singletons. Sample: PBMCs, taken before or after stereotactic body radiation therapy (not recorded which). The receptors come from a donor of 50 years or more with non-small cell lung cancer.

Turning to this clonotype: A junction boundary mismatches the germline segment, possibly from a read error. The V and J genes are TRBV6-1 and TRBJ1-6; TRBD1 aligns across 9 bases. The CDR3 covers 14 residues. Germline loops: CDR1 MNHNS, CDR2 SASEGT. The CDR3 DNA is TGTGCCAGCAACACGGGACAGGGTGGATCACCCCTCCAATTT. It specifies CASNTGQGGSPLQF.

This clonotype has ten or more counts. Here the CDR3 reads CASSQGIGNQPQHF. CDR3 nucleotides: TGCGCCAGCAGCCAAGGGATTGGCAATCAGCCCCAGCATTTT. The chain uses TRBV4-1 and TRBJ1-5; D unclear. Germline loops: CDR1 MGHRA, CDR2 YSYEKL. The CDR3 is 14 residues long. The V end lost 1 base, the J end lost 2 bases, and 6 bases lay between the germline ends.

This clonotype is termed medium-sized. This chain links TRBV5-1 with TRBJ1-6, with TRBD1 as a possible D gene (6 bases). From germline, CDR1 is SGHRS and CDR2 YFSETQ. The CDR3 runs 16 residues. V was clipped by 4 bases and J by 7 bases, with 18 bases between them. CDR3 in DNA: TGCGCCAGCAGCAAAGGCGGGACACTAGGAAATTCACCCCTCCACTTT. Translating it yields CASSKGGTLGNSPLHF.

A remark on this clonotype: At one boundary the junction diverges from the germline segment, which might be a read error. This rearrangement joins TRBV6-2 or TRBV6-3 to TRBJ2-2; 16 nucleotides line up with TRBD2. Germline V gene sequence: CDR1 MNHEY, CDR2 SVGEGT. There are 17 residues in the CDR3. CDR3 sequence reads: CASRGLAGGPGTGELLF. In nucleotides, the CDR3 is TGTGCCAGCAGGGGACTAGCGGGAGGGCCTGGCACCGGGGAGCTGCTTTTT.

This clonotype has at least ten counts. This chain links TRBV5-1 with TRBJ2-3; the D is unclear. The CDR3 has 13 amino acids. Deletions cut 0 bases from V and 4 bases from J, with 6 bases between. Looked up from germline, CDR1 is SGHRS and CDR2 is YFSETQ. CDR3 nucleotides: TGCGCCAGCAGCTTGGGCGGCGCAGATACGCAGTATTTT. Protein product: CASSLGGADTQYF.

This clonotype is categorized as medium-sized (0.01 to 0.1%). This chain joins TRBV3-1 and TRBJ2-7; 9 bases fit TRBD2. Germline loops: CDR1 LGHDT, CDR2 YNNKEL (reference sequence). The CDR3 extends over 15 amino acids. V shed 5 bases and J 3 bases; nucleotides not matched to a gene: 8. The CDR3: CASSKSPSGVYEQYF. The CDR3 coding sequence is TGTGCCAGCAGCAAAAGCCCTAGCGGGGTCTACGAGCAGTACTTC.

This clonotype was detected many times. J is TRBJ2-1 and V is TRBV5-1; 10 bases align to TRBD2. The ends lost 2 bases at V and 9 bases at J; junction bases unmatched: 5. CDR1 SGHRS and CDR2 YFSETQ come from the germline V gene. The CDR3 has 14 residues. The CDR3 is CASSFGTSDLEQFF. CDR3 DNA sequence: TGCGCCAGCAGCTTCGGGACTAGCGACCTTGAGCAGTTCTTC.

Details on this clonotype: A much more abundant neighbour one base away suggests this may be a read error. The chain carries TRBV30 and TRBJ2-7; D remains ambiguous. This CDR3 has 11 residues. Germline V CDR1 and CDR2: GTSNPN, SVGIG (reference sequence). The CDR3 region is CAWSGTYGQYF. The CDR3 region has the DNA TGTGCCTGGAGTGGAACATACGGGCAGTACTTC.

This clonotype was observed many times. This chain uses TRBV20-1 with TRBJ2-5; 7 bases are a match to TRBD1. Germline trimming cut 0 bases from V and 1 base from J; bases unmatched to any gene: 2. The germline gives CDR1 DFQATT, CDR2 SNEGSKA (reference sequence). CDR3 length: 14 residues. The CDR3 sequence is CSAREGQPQETQYF. The CDR3 DNA reads as TGCAGTGCTAGAGAGGGACAGCCCCAAGAGACCCAGTACTTC.

This clonotype was recorded at least ten times. The chain recombines TRBV3-1 with TRBJ2-4, with 10 bases lining up with TRBD2. The V gene end was trimmed by 4 bases and the J gene end by 0 bases; junction bases not matched to a gene: 3. CDR3 length: 16 amino acids. CDR1 is LGHDT and CDR2 is YNNKEL in the germline V gene (reference sequence). The CDR3 sequence is CASSPRTSGAKNIQYF. The CDR3 nucleotides read TGTGCCAGCAGCCCACGGACTAGCGGAGCCAAAAACATTCAGTACTTC.

Ten or more counts support this clonotype. The genes are TRBV20-1 and TRBJ2-1, with TRBD2 identical over 10 bases. The germline V gene has CDR1 DFQATT and CDR2 SNEGSKA (reference sequence). The CDR3 has 16 amino acids. V dropped 5 bases and J dropped 9; count of bases not matched to a gene: 16. CDR3 loop: CSARRVASGSSPEQFF. CDR3 in DNA: TGCAGTGCTCGGCGTGTGGCTAGCGGGAGCTCGCCTGAGCAGTTCTTC.

DNA of the CDR3: TGTGCCAGCAGGAGGGGGATGACTAGGAGGAAGGATGAGCAGTTCTTC. Translating gives CASRRGMTRRKDEQFF. The V and J genes are TRBV27 and TRBJ2-1; tentatively, D is TRBD1 or TRBD2 (6 bases each). This CDR3 comprises 16 residues. The ends were cut back, 6 bases at V and 8 bases at J, with 23 bases in the middle. The germline V gene has CDR1 MNHEY and CDR2 SMNVEV (reference sequence).

This clonotype was seen at least ten times. The V gene is TRBV5-5, the J gene TRBJ2-7; D is unclear. The CDR3 sequence is 14 residues long. Germline assignment: CDR1 SGHKS and CDR2 YYEKEE (reference sequence). Trimming shortened V by 0 bases and J by 2 bases, and 9 bases separated the two germline ends. CDR3 coding DNA: TGTGCCAGCAGCTTGGATGCTACGCCCTACGAGCAGTACTTC. Protein product: CASSLDATPYEQYF.

Many counts were recorded for this clonotype. The chain joins TRBV4-1 to TRBJ2-6; TRBD2 matches 15 bases. J gave up 1 base and V 4 bases, and 2 bases lay outside the gene matches. CDR1 and CDR2 (germline): MGHRA, YSYEKL. The length of the CDR3 is 18 residues. CDR3 nucleotide sequence: TGCGCCAGCAGCCTGGGACTAGCGGGAGGTTCTGGGGCCAACGTCCTGACTTTC. As protein: CASSLGLAGGSGANVLTF.

In its sample, this clonotype was seen many times. This chain uses TRBV6-5 with TRBJ1-1; weak D call: TRBD1 (6 bases). Trimming removed 0 bases at V and 0 bases at J, with 8 bases between. The CDR3 covers 15 residues. Looked up from germline, CDR1 is MNHEY and CDR2 is SVGAGI. The CDR3 sequence: CASSYSNRVNTEAFF. As DNA, the CDR3 is TGTGCCAGCAGTTACTCGAACAGGGTGAACACTGAAGCTTTCTTT.

Many counts were recorded for this clonotype. This chain uses TRBV3-1 with TRBJ1-2; 7 bases align to TRBD1. V dropped 5 bases and J dropped 4; count of bases not matched to a gene: 13. In germline, CDR1 is LGHDT, CDR2 YNNKEL (reference sequence). The CDR3 extends over 16 amino acids. CDR3 residues: CASSSLTGTHGYGYTF. DNA of the CDR3: TGTGCCAGCAGCTCACTGACAGGGACGCACGGCTATGGCTACACCTTC.

This clonotype was counted between two and nine times. This likely stems from a read error, as it lies one base from a far larger clone. The gene calls are TRBV7-9 and TRBJ2-3; 14 bases agree with TRBD2. Per germline, CDR1 SEHNR and CDR2 FQNEAQ (reference sequence). Trimming at V came to 4 bases and at J to 5 bases, leaving 2 bases not matched to a gene. The CDR3 is made up of 15 amino acids. CDR3 sequence reads: CASSSTSGREDTQYF. CDR3 sequence (DNA): TGTGCCAGCAGCTCGACTAGCGGGAGGGAAGATACGCAGTATTTT.

This clonotype appeared a single time. A far larger clone is a single base away, which makes a read error likely. V and J are TRBV7-8 and TRBJ2-1; 10 positions agree with TRBD2. V shed 1 base, J shed 6 bases, and the junction held 12 bases outside the gene matches. CDR1 and CDR2 from the germline V gene are SGHVS and FQNEAQ. This CDR3 spans 18 amino acids. The CDR3 nucleotides read TGTGCCAGCAGCTTAGGGGTCGGACTAGCGGAAGAACTCAATGAGCAGTTCTTC. Its translation is CASSLGVGLAEELNEQFF.

This clonotype was observed at least ten times. A much larger clone sits a single nucleotide away, making a read error possible. V usage is TRBV20-1 and J usage is TRBJ2-1, with D hard to call. The CDR3 consists of 12 residues. In germline, CDR1 is DFQATT, CDR2 SNEGSKA (reference sequence). CDR3 in DNA: TGCAGTGCCCGTCTTGCGGAAGCTTCGCAGTCCTTC. Its translation: CSARLAEASQSF.

For this clonotype: The junction and the germline gene differ at one end; a read error may be behind it. The chain carries TRBV3-1 and TRBJ2-1; D is perhaps TRBD2 (5 bases). The CDR3 loop spans 15 amino acids. Germline-derived CDR1 and CDR2 are LGHDT and YNNKEL (reference sequence). CDR3 region: CASSRRSTSYNEQSF. The CDR3 nucleotides are TGTGCCAGCAGCAGGAGGTCGACCTCCTACAATGAGCAGTCCTTC.

There are many counts of this clonotype. V and J are TRBV20-1 and TRBJ1-2, with 11 bases fitting TRBD1. Trimming cost V 6 bases and J 6 bases; bases outside gene matches: 6. The CDR3 covers 13 residues. In germline, CDR1 is DFQATT, CDR2 SNEGSKA (reference sequence). The CDR3 DNA reads TGCAGTGCGACCATGGGACAGGGGGATGGCTACACCTTC. Protein: CSATMGQGDGYTF.

Regarding this clonotype: The likely explanation is a read error, given a far larger clone one base away. This chain links TRBV6-9 with TRBJ1-5, with 9 nucleotides matching TRBD1. The junction had 9 bases not matched to a gene; V was cut back by 3 bases and J by 6 bases. The CDR3 is 16 residues long. The germline V gene has CDR1 MNHGY and CDR2 SVAAGI. DNA of the CDR3: TGTGCCAGCAGTTACCCCTGGACAGGGGCTTCTCAGCCCCAGCATTTT. Amino acid sequence: CASSYPWTGASQPQHF.

To note about this clonotype: With a much larger clone just one base away, this may be a read error. The rearrangement joins TRBV28 to TRBJ1-1, with D tentatively TRBD1 (6 bases). CDR3 length: 12 amino acids. Germline V gene sequence: CDR1 MDHEN, CDR2 SYDVKM. CDR3 in DNA: TGTGCCAACAGTTTAAGCAGGGGTGAAGCTTTCTTT. It encodes CANSLSRGEAFF.

The sample holds many counts of this clonotype. The V and J genes are TRBV18 and TRBJ2-4; 11 nucleotides line up with TRBD2. Per germline, CDR1 KGHSH and CDR2 LQKENI. The junction had 5 bases not matched to a gene; V was cut back by 6 bases and J by 4 bases. This CDR3 comprises 15 residues. The CDR3 sequence is CASSSGTSGKNIQYF. The CDR3 DNA is TGTGCCAGCTCCTCCGGGACTAGCGGTAAAAACATTCAGTACTTC.

A word on this clonotype: The CDR3 does not close with the conserved phenylalanine or tryptophan, likely indicating a read error. This chain joins TRBV12-3 or TRBV12-4 and TRBJ2-7; D remains unclear. Trimming took 2 bases from V and 6 from J, leaving 11 bases between them. CDR3 size: 13 residues. The CDR3 nucleotides read TGTGCCAGCAGTTTAAAAGGGATGCGCGAGCAGTACCTG. As protein: CASSLKGMREQYL.

This clonotype has a count of ten or more. The rearrangement uses TRBV4-1 and TRBJ2-7; D may be TRBD2 (6 bases). From germline, CDR1 is MGHRA and CDR2 YSYEKL. The CDR3 consists of 16 residues. V was pared by 0 bases and J by 2 bases, with 14 bases between. The CDR3 region has the DNA TGCGCCAGCAGCCAAGATCCGGGAGTATTAACCTACGAGCAGTACTTC. Protein product: CASSQDPGVLTYEQYF.

Regarding this clonotype: A read error is likely here: a far larger clone is one base away. V and J are TRBV2 and TRBJ2-7, with 12 bases aligning to TRBD1. There are 14 residues in the CDR3. Per germline, CDR1 SNHLY and CDR2 FYNNEI. Trimming removed 7 bases from V and 7 bases from J; junction bases left unmatched: 8. The CDR3 sequence: CASNPGQGAVEQYF. DNA of the CDR3: TGTGCCAGCAATCCGGGACAGGGGGCTGTTGAGCAGTACTTC.

This clonotype came up many times. The V call is TRBV5-5, the J call TRBJ1-5; D remains ambiguous. Germline lookup yields CDR1 SGHKS and CDR2 YYEKEE (reference sequence). The CDR3 is 14 amino acids. The germline V and J ends were trimmed by 0 bases and 3 bases, with 7 bases remaining between them. The CDR3 coding sequence is TGTGCCAGCAGCTTGGAACAGAACAATCAGCCCCAGCATTTT. It codes for CASSLEQNNQPQHF.